Shown below are 12 T cell receptor beta chains from a single sample sequenced in a study of shared T cell receptors in the human thymus. Assay used: immunoSEQ multiplex PCR; TCRdb lists only in-frame clones, some missing. This table holds hundreds of thousands of clones, approximately 87% found once. The sample also formed part of further work on human thymus T cells.

The sample taken for sequencing was thymocytes. The receptors originated from a boy under three years old with a congenital heart defect.

This clone was seen more than once but under ten times. The CDR3 reads CASSPRQDDTEAFF. The CDR3 DNA reads TGTGCCAGCTCACCAAGGCAGGATGACACTGAAGCTTTCTTT. This chain links TRBV18 with TRBJ1-1; D not certain. The CDR3 extends over 14 amino acids. Between the trimmed V and J ends, which lost 2 bases and 3 bases, there was a span of 10 bases. Germline loops: CDR1 KGHSH, CDR2 LQKENI.

The genes are TRBV29-1 and TRBJ2-3; D is perhaps TRBD1 (6 bases). The CDR3 spans 14 residues. The V gene's germline CDR1 is SQVTM and CDR2 ANQGSEA. The V end lost 2 bases, the J end lost 3 bases, and 12 bases lay between the germline ends. The CDR3 sequence: CSVESDRNTDTQYF. DNA of the CDR3: TGCAGCGTTGAAAGTGACAGGAATACAGATACGCAGTATTTT.

This sequence joins TRBV30 and TRBJ2-3, with 9 positions matching TRBD1. Per germline, CDR1 GTSNPN and CDR2 SVGIG (reference sequence). This CDR3 comprises 15 residues. The ends lost 5 bases at V and 2 bases at J; junction bases unmatched: 8. CDR3 amino acids: CAWVTGTGFTDTQYF. For the CDR3, the DNA is TGTGCCTGGGTAACCGGGACAGGGTTCACAGATACGCAGTATTTT.

The chain couples TRBV2 to TRBJ1-3; D perhaps matches TRBD1 (5 bases). Trimming removed 7 bases at V and 0 bases at J, with 13 bases between. The CDR3 sequence is 15 residues long. Germline lookup yields CDR1 SNHLY and CDR2 FYNNEI. CDR3 protein: CASKEGSRSGNTIYF. As DNA, the CDR3 is TGTGCCAGCAAGGAGGGGAGCCGCTCTGGAAACACCATATATTTT.

This clone came up once. This sequence joins TRBV21-1 and TRBJ2-3; TRBD2, the table's D call, was not compared with the DNA. TRBV21-1 is designated a pseudogene. There are 17 residues in the CDR3. The CDR3 sequence: CASSLSGTGPRGDTQYF. In nucleotides, the CDR3 is TGTGCCAGCAGCCTAAGCGGGACCGGGCCACGGGGAGATACGCAGTATTTT.

CDR3 coding DNA: TGTGCCAGCAGTTTATCCCGGGACAGGGACGCCTACGAGCAGTACTTC. This gives the protein CASSLSRDRDAYEQYF. This chain uses TRBV7-6 with TRBJ2-7; 9 bases align to TRBD1. From germline, CDR1 is SGHVS and CDR2 FNYEAQ. V lost 6 bases, J lost 2 bases, and 11 bases stayed unmatched. The CDR3 length is 16 residues.

The chain uses TRBV6-5 and TRBJ1-6; 7 bases are shared with TRBD1. Per germline, CDR1 MNHEY and CDR2 SVGAGI. V lost 6 bases to trimming and J lost 11 bases; unmatched junction nucleotides: 10. CDR3 length: 14 amino acids. This chain's CDR3 is CASRTRTGGTPLHF. For the CDR3, the DNA is TGTGCCAGCAGGACCCGGACAGGAGGTACACCCCTCCACTTT.

The chain employs TRBV11-3 and TRBJ2-7; 12 positions match TRBD2. V lost 9 bases to trimming and J lost 2 bases; unmatched junction nucleotides: 8. The CDR3 contains 15 residues. Germline V CDR1 and CDR2: SGHNT, YENEEA. The CDR3 here is CARYLLAGGPYEQYF. In nucleotides, the CDR3 is TGTGCCAGGTATTTACTAGCGGGGGGCCCCTACGAGCAGTACTTC.

This clone was seen a single time. The gene calls are TRBV7-9 and TRBJ2-2; 9 nucleotides match TRBD2. The germline gives CDR1 SEHNR, CDR2 FQNEAQ (reference sequence). V was pared by 1 base and J by 7 bases, with 16 bases of the junction left unmatched. This CDR3 has 19 amino acids. The CDR3 DNA sequence: TGTGCCAGCAGCTTAGGCCCCTCCGGGACTAGCACCCTAGGCGGGGAGCTGTTTTTT. It specifies CASSLGPSGTSTLGGELFF.

The V gene is TRBV9, the J gene TRBJ1-1, with a tentative D call TRBD1 (5 bases). Germline lookup yields CDR1 SGDLS and CDR2 YYNGEE. Trimming stripped 0 bases from V and 7 bases from J, with 10 bases between. The CDR3 is 13 amino acids. The CDR3 sequence is CASSVDRGGEAFF. CDR3 DNA: TGTGCCAGCAGCGTAGATAGGGGTGGTGAAGCTTTCTTT.

Of note for this clone: This CDR3 is also generated by other DNA sequences in the sample. The gene calls are TRBV29-1 and TRBJ1-1, with 8 bases lining up with TRBD1. In germline, CDR1 is SQVTM, CDR2 ANQGSEA. V was pared by 6 bases and J by 1 base, with 4 bases of the junction left unmatched. This CDR3 is 13 amino acids long. The CDR3: CSVGQGANTEAFF. In nucleotides, the CDR3 is TGCAGCGTCGGACAGGGAGCGAACACTGAAGCTTTCTTT.

The chain has TRBV4-3 and TRBJ1-2, with D possibly being TRBD1 (6 bases). CDR1 and CDR2 from the germline V gene are LGHNA and YSLEER. The V gene lost 2 bases and the J gene lost 4 bases, with 14 bases spanning the gap. This CDR3 is built from 15 residues. This CDR3 is CASSQTTGGPYGYTF. The CDR3 nucleotides are TGCGCCAGCAGCCAAACGACCGGGGGGCCCTATGGCTACACCTTC.